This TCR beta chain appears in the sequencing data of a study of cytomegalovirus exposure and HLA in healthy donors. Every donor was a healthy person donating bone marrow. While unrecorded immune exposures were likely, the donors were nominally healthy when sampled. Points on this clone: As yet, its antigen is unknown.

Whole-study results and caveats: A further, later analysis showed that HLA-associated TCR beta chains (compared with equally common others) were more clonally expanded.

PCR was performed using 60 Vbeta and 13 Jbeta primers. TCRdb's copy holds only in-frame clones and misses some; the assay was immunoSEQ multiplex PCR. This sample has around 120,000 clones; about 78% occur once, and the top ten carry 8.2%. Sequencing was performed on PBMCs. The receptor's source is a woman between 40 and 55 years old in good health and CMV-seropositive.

CDR3 sequence (DNA): TGTGCCAGCAGTAAAGGGACTAGCGGGTACCAAGAGACCCAGTACTTC. The encoded protein is CASSKGTSGYQETQYF. This sequence joins TRBV2 and TRBJ2-5; 12 bases are a match to TRBD2. V lost 5 bases and J lost 0; bases outside the gene matches: 4. The CDR3 is 16 residues long. CDR1 and CDR2 (germline): SNHLY, FYNNEI. The full variable domain, completed using reference TRBV2 and TRBJ2-5, is EPEVTQTPSHQVTQMGQEVILRCVPISNHLYFYWYRQILGQKVEFLVSFYNNEISEKSEIFDDQFSVERPDGSNFTLKIRSTKLEDSAMYFCASSKGTSGYQETQYFGPGTRLLVL.